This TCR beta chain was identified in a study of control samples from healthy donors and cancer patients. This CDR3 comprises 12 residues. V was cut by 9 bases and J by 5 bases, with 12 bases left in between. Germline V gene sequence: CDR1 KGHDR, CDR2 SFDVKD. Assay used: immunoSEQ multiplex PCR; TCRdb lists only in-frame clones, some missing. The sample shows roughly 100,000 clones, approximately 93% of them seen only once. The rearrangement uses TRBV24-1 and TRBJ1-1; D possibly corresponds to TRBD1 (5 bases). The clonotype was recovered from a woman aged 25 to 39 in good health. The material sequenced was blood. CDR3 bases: TGTGCCACCCAGGGTTTGAGGACTGAAGCTTTCTTT. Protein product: CATQGLRTEAFF.